This T cell receptor beta chain appears in the sequencing data of a study of blood T cell repertoires in COVID-19. Overall study context: COVID-19 samples, acute and convalescent, were from the United States, Italy and Spain.

CDR3 size: 14 residues. Germline V lookup: CDR1 KGHSH, CDR2 LQKENI. The V segment lost 3 bases and the J segment 3 bases; nucleotides outside the gene matches: 3. Profiling relied on immunoSEQ multiplex PCR, and the TCRdb table lists in-frame clones only, not all of them. This table has some 120,000 clones, approximately 71% appearing once. Sequenced: peripheral blood. This clonotype was sampled from a woman in her sixties or seventies with acute or convalescent COVID-19. The J gene is TRBJ1-2, the V gene TRBV18, with 8 bases fitting TRBD1. CDR3 sequence (DNA): TGTGCCAGCTCACCCTCAGGGGGCGACTATGGCTACACCTTC. Protein sequence: CASSPSGGDYGYTF.